This T cell receptor beta chain was observed in a study of cytomegalovirus exposure and HLA in healthy donors. The PCR used 60 Vbeta and 13 Jbeta primers. Libraries were prepared by immunoSEQ multiplex PCR; TCRdb keeps only in-frame clonotypes and omits some of them. The top ten hold 2.5% to 3% of the sample, which has roughly 220,000 clones, roughly 80% seen once. Sequenced material: PBMCs. This receptor was obtained from a man aged 25 to 45 in good health and CMV-seronegative.

Written as DNA, the CDR3 is TGTGCCAGCAGTGGGACTAGCGGGTACCAAGAGACCCAGTACTTC. Protein sequence: CASSGTSGYQETQYF. The chain uses TRBV2 and TRBJ2-5; 11 nucleotides align to TRBD2. This CDR3 contains 15 residues. Germline trimming cut 4 bases from V and 0 bases from J; bases unmatched to any gene: 1. CDR1 and CDR2 from the germline V gene are SNHLY and FYNNEI. Full variable domain (remainder filled in from reference TRBV2 and TRBJ2-5): EPEVTQTPSHQVTQMGQEVILRCVPISNHLYFYWYRQILGQKVEFLVSFYNNEISEKSEIFDDQFSVERPDGSNFTLKIRSTKLEDSAMYFCASSGTSGYQETQYFGPGTRLLVL.